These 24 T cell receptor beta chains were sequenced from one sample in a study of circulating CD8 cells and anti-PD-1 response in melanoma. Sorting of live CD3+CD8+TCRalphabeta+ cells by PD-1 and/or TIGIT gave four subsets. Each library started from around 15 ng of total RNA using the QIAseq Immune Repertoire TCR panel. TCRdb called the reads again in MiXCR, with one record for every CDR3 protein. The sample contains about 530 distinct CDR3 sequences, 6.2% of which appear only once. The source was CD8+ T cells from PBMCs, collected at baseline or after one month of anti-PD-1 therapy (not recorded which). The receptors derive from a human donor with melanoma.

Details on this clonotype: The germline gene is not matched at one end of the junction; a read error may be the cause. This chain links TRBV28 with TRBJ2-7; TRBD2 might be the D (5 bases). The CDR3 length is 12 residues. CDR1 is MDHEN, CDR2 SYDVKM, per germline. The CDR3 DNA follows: TGTGCCGGCAGTAGCCGGAGGTACGAGCAGAACTTC. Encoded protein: CAGSSRRYEQNF.

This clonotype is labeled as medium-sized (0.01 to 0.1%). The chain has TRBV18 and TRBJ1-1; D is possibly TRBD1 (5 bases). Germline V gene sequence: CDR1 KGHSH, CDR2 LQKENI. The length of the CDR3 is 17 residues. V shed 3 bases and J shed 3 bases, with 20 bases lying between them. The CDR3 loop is CASSPRTGTLLDTEAFF. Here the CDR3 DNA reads TGTGCCAGCTCACCGCGAACCGGGACGCTTTTGGACACTGAAGCTTTCTTT.

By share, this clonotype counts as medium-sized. CDR3 protein: CASSMGQNSYEQYF. CDR3 sequence (DNA): TGTGCCAGTAGTATGGGACAGAACTCCTACGAGCAGTACTTC. The rearrangement links TRBV19 to TRBJ2-7; 7 bases align to TRBD1. V shed 3 bases, J shed 0 bases, and the junction held 2 bases outside the gene matches. Germline values: CDR1 LNHDA, CDR2 SQIVND (reference sequence). The length of the CDR3 is 14 residues.

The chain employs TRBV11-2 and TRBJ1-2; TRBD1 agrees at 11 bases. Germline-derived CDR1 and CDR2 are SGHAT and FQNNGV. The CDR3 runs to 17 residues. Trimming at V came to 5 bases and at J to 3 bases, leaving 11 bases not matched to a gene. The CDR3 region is CASSIHPRDRGDYGYTF. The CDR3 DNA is TGTGCCAGCAGCATCCACCCCCGGGACAGGGGGGACTATGGCTACACCTTC.

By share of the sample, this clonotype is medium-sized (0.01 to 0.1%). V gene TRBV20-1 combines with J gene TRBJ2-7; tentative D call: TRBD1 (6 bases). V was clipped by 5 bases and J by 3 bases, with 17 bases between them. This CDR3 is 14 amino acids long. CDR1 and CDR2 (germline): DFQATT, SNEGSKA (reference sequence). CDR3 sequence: CSALTSDSYYEQYF. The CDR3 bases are TGCAGTGCTTTGACCTCGGACAGTTACTACGAGCAGTACTTC.

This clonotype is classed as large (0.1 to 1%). The CDR3 is CASSYTGEQETQYF. For the CDR3, the DNA is TGTGCCAGCAGTTACACAGGGGAACAAGAGACCCAGTACTTC. This rearrangement joins TRBV6-6 to TRBJ2-5; TRBD1 matches at 7 bases. The CDR3 runs to 14 residues. Germline V CDR1 and CDR2: MNHNY, SVGAGI (reference sequence). V lost 2 bases to trimming and J lost 2 bases; unmatched junction nucleotides: 2.

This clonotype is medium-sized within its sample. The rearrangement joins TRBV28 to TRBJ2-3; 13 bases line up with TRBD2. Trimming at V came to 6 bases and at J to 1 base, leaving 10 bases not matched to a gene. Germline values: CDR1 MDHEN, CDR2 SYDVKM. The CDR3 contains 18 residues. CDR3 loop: CASRPGTSGTFRTDTQYF. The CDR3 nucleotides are TGTGCCAGCAGGCCCGGGACTAGCGGGACTTTCCGCACAGATACGCAGTATTTT.

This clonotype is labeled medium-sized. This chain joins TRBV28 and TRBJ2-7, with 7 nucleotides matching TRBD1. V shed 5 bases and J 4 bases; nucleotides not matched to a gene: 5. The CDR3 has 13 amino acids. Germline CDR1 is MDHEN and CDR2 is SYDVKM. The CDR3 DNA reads TGTGCCAGCAGTCACAACAGGGGATACGAGCAGTACTTC. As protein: CASSHNRGYEQYF.

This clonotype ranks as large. CDR3: CASSATTGRTGELFF. The CDR3 DNA sequence: TGTGCCAGCAGCGCCACGACAGGGCGAACCGGGGAGCTGTTTTTT. The chain employs TRBV7-6 and TRBJ2-2; 7 positions match TRBD1. The CDR3 runs 15 residues. Germline CDR1 SGHVS, CDR2 FNYEAQ. V shed 5 bases and J 5 bases; nucleotides not matched to a gene: 8.

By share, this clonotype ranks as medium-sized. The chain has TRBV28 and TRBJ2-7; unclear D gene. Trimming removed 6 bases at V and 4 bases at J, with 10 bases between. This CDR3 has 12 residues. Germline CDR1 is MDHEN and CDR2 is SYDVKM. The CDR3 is CASSLDGYEQYF. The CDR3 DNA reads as TGTGCCAGCAGCTTGGACGGTTACGAGCAGTACTTC.

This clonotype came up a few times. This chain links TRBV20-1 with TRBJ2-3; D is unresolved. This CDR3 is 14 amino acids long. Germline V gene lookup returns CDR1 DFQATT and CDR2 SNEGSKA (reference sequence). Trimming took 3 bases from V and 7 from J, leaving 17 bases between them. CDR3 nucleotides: TGCAGTGCTAGGTGGGATATGGACCCGTATACGCAGTATTTT. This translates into CSARWDMDPYTQYF.

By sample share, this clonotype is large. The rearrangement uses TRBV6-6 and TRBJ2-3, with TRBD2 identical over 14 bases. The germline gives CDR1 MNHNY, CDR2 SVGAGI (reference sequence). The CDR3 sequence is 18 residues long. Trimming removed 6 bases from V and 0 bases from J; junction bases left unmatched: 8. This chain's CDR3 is CASRGWTSGGTSTDTQYF. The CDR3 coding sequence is TGTGCCAGCAGGGGTTGGACTAGCGGGGGGACTAGCACAGATACGCAGTATTTT.

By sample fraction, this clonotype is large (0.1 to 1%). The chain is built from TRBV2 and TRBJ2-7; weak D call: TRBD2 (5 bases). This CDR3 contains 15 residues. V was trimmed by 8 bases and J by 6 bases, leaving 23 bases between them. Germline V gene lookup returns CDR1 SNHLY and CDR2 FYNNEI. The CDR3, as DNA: TGTGCCAGCTGCTCCGGGGAGACAAGTCCGGGCGAGCAGTACTTC. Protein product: CASCSGETSPGEQYF.

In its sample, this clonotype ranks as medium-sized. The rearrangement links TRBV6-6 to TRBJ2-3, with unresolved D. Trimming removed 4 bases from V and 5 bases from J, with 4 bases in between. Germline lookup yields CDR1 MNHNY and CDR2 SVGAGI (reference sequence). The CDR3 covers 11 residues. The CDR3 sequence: CASSWGDTQYF. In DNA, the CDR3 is TGTGCCAGCAGTTGGGGAGATACGCAGTATTTT.

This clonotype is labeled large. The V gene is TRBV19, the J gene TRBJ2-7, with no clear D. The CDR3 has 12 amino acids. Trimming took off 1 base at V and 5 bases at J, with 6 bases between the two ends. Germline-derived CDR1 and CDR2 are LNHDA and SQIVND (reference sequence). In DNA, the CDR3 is TGTGCCAGTAGTATAGGGTGGAACGAGCAGTACTTC. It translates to CASSIGWNEQYF.

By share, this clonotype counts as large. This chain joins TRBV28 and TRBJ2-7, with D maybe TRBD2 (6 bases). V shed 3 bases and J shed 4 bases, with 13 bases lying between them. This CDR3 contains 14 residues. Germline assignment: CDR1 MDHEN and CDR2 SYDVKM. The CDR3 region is CASSFGASGYEQYF. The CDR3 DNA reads TGTGCCAGCAGTTTTGGAGCCAGCGGGTACGAGCAGTACTTC.

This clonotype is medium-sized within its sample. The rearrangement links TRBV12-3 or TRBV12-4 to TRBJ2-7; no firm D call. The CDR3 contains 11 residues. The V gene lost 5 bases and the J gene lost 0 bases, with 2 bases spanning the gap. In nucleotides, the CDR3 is TGTGCCAGCAGTAGCTCCTACGAGCAGTACTTC. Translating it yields CASSSSYEQYF.

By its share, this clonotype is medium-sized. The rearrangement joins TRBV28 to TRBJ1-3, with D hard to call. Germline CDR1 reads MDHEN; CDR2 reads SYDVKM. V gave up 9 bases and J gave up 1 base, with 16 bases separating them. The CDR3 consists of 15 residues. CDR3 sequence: CASVRARTSGNTIYF. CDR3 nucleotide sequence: TGTGCCAGTGTTCGGGCGCGCACTTCTGGAAACACCATATATTTT.

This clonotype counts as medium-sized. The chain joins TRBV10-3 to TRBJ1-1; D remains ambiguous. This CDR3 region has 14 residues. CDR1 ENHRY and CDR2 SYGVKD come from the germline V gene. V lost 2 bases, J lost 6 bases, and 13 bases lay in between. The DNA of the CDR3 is TGTGCCATCAGTGAGAGCGGTGGGGTACCTGAAGCTTTCTTT. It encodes CAISESGGVPEAFF.

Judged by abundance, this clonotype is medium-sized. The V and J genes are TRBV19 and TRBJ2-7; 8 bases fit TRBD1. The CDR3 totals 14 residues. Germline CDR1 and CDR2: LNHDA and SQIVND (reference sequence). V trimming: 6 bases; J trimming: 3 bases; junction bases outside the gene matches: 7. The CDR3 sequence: CASSSTGGIYEQYF. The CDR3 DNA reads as TGTGCCAGTAGCAGCACAGGGGGTATCTACGAGCAGTACTTC.

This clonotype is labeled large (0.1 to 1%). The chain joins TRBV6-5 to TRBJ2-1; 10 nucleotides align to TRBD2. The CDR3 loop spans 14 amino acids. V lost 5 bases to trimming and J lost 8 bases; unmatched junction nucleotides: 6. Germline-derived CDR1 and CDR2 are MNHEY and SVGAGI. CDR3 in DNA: TGTGCCAGCAGTACAGCGGGGGGGCTGGATGAGCAGTTCTTC. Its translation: CASSTAGGLDEQFF.

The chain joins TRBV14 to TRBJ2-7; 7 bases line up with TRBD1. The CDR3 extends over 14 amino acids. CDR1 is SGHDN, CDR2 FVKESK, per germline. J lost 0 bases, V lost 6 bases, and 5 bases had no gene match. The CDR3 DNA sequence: TGTGCCAGCAGACAGGACAGGTTCTCCTACGAGCAGTACTTC. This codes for CASRQDRFSYEQYF.

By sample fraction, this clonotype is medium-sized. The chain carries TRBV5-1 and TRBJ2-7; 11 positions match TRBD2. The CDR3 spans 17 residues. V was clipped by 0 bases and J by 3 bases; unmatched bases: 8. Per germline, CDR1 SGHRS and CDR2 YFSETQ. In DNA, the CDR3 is TGCGCCAGCAGCTTGGGGCTTTTGGGGACTAGCGGCTACGAGCAGTACTTC. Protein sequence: CASSLGLLGTSGYEQYF.

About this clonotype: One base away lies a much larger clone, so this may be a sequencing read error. The CDR3 loop is CASGSGLNSNQPQHF. The CDR3 DNA follows: TGTGCCAGCGGTAGCGGGCTTAATAGCAATCAGCCCCAGCATTTT. V is TRBV28 and J is TRBJ1-5; D is ambiguous. Germline values: CDR1 MDHEN, CDR2 SYDVKM. The CDR3 is 15 residues long. The V end lost 8 bases, the J end lost 0 bases, and 14 bases lay between the germline ends. The full variable domain, rest sourced from reference TRBV28 and TRBJ1-5, is DVKVTQSSRYLVKRTGEKVFLECVQDMDHENMFWYRQDPGLGLRLIYFSYDVKMKEKGDIPEGYSVSREKKERFSLILESASTNQTSMYLCASGSGLNSNQPQHFGDGTRLSIL.